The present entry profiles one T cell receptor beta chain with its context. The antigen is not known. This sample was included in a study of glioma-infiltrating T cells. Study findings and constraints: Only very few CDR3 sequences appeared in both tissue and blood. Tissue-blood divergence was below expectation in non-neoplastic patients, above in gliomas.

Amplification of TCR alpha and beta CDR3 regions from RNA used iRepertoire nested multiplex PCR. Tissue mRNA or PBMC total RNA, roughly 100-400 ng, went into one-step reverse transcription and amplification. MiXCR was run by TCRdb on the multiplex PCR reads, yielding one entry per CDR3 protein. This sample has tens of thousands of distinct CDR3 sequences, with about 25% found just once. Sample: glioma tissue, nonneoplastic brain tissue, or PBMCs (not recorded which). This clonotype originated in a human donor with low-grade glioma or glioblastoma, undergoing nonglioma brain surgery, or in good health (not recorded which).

This CDR3 reads CSAWKSSYEQYF. DNA of the CDR3: TGCAGTGCCTGGAAGAGCTCCTACGAGCAGTACTTC. The chain joins TRBV29-1 to TRBJ2-7; D is unresolved. This CDR3 has 12 residues. In germline, CDR1 is SQVTM, CDR2 ANQGSEA.